A selection of T cell receptor beta chains follows, all from one sample in a study of shared T cell receptors in the human thymus. Some clones are missing from TCRdb's copy, which holds only in-frame ones; the method was immunoSEQ multiplex PCR. The table includes some 720,000 clones, 88% detected once. The same sample was also studied in work on human thymus T cells.

The sequencing input was thymocytes. The receptors stem from a boy younger than two with a congenital heart defect. The CDR3 runs from the conserved cysteine through the conserved F or W. The D gene is left open where the match is weak. Some rows mark clone size as missing; the rest say once, few, many or name a class of expanded clone.

cdr3_length	d_call	v_call	clone_size	j_call	cdr3_aa	cdr3_nt
21	-	TRBV4-3	-	TRBJ2-4	CASSQGRQGVAGELAKNIQYF	TGCGCCAGCAGCCAAGGTAGACAGGGGGTAGCGGGAGAGTTGGCCAAAAACATTCAGTACTTC
18	TRBD2	TRBV28	-	TRBJ2-2	CASSPRTSGRGGTGELFF	TGTGCCAGCAGTCCCCGGACTAGCGGGAGAGGAGGCACCGGGGAGCTGTTTTTT
12	-	TRBV6-6	-	TRBJ2-1	CASSYSPDEQFF	TGTGCCAGCAGTTACTCCCCGGATGAGCAGTTCTTC
13	-	TRBV4-2	-	TRBJ2-7	CASSPHSGYEQYF	TGTGCCAGCAGCCCCCATAGCGGATACGAGCAGTACTTC
17	-	TRBV2	-	TRBJ2-3	CASRPHSAGTGSDTQYF	TGTGCCAGCCGCCCCCACTCCGCGGGAACGGGTTCAGATACGCAGTATTTT
14	-	TRBV19	-	TRBJ1-5	CASKGQGGCQPQHF	TGTGCCAGTAAAGGGCAGGGAGGTTGTCAGCCCCAGCATTTT
15	-	TRBV11-1	-	TRBJ2-7	CASSLGTPSSYEQYF	TGTGCCAGCAGCTTAGGGACACCTAGCTCCTACGAGCAGTACTTC
16	TRBD1	TRBV15	once	TRBJ1-1	CATSKKQGANDTEAFF	TGTGCCACCAGCAAAAAACAGGGGGCCAACGACACTGAAGCTTTCTTT
14	-	TRBV30	-	TRBJ2-5	CAWSVKSRRETQYF	TGTGCCTGGAGTGTAAAAAGTAGGAGGGAGACCCAGTACTTC
14	-	TRBV2	-	TRBJ2-5	CASSLAPPAHTQYF	TGTGCCAGCAGCCTAGCGCCTCCCGCCCACACCCAGTACTTC
18	-	TRBV14	-	TRBJ2-2	CASSPTISGASNTGELFF	TGTGCCAGCAGCCCGACTATAAGCGGAGCCTCGAACACCGGGGAGCTGTTTTTT
18	TRBD1	TRBV27	-	TRBJ2-6	CASSLRGTGIPGANVLTF	TGTGCCAGCAGTTTAAGGGGGACAGGGATCCCTGGGGCCAACGTCCTGACTTTC
14	TRBD1	TRBV11-3	-	TRBJ2-5	CASSSGQSGETQYF	TGTGCCAGCAGCTCGGGACAGTCTGGGGAGACCCAGTACTTC
15	-	TRBV11-2	-	TRBJ2-2	CASSLDAGHTGELFF	TGTGCCAGCAGCTTAGACGCAGGGCACACCGGGGAGCTGTTTTTT
15	TRBD2	TRBV7-2	-	TRBJ2-3	CASSRSSGGGDTQYF	TGTGCCAGCAGCCGTTCTAGCGGGGGTGGAGATACGCAGTATTTT
16	TRBD2	TRBV11-2	-	TRBJ2-1	CASIQGRLAGRNEQFF	TGTGCCAGCATCCAAGGGAGGCTAGCGGGGAGAAATGAGCAGTTCTTC
16	-	TRBV27	-	TRBJ2-2	CASSLRYPRGTGELFF	TGTGCCAGCAGTTTACGGTACCCAAGGGGCACCGGGGAGCTGTTTTTT
17	TRBD2	TRBV4-2	-	TRBJ2-3	CASSQVVSGKVTDTQYF	TGTGCCAGCAGCCAAGTGGTTAGCGGGAAGGTGACAGATACGCAGTATTTT
17	TRBD2	TRBV4-1	-	TRBJ2-7	CASSQESIGAGAGEQYF	TGCGCCAGCAGCCAAGAGAGCATTGGAGCGGGAGCTGGCGAGCAGTACTTC
16	TRBD2	TRBV4-3	-	TRBJ2-2	CASSRSGGGRTGELFF	TGCGCCAGCAGCCGTTCGGGCGGGGGAAGAACCGGGGAGCTGTTTTTT
11	-	TRBV20-1	-	TRBJ2-7	CSARWQYEQYF	TGCAGTGCTAGATGGCAGTACGAGCAGTACTTC
17	TRBD2	TRBV27	-	TRBJ2-1	CASSPYPSGSSYNEQFF	TGTGCCAGCAGTCCCTACCCCAGCGGGAGTTCCTACAATGAGCAGTTCTTC
15	-	TRBV9	-	TRBJ2-1	CASSVGLAPYNEQFF	TGTGCCAGCAGCGTAGGGCTAGCGCCTTACAATGAGCAGTTCTTC
16	TRBD1	TRBV9	-	TRBJ2-2	CASSTRTGTNTGELFF	TGTGCCAGCAGCACCCGGACAGGGACTAACACCGGGGAGCTGTTTTTT
12	-	TRBV4-2	few	TRBJ2-7	CASSHHEDEQYF	TGTGCCAGCAGCCATCACGAGGACGAGCAGTACTTC
17	TRBD1	TRBV4-3	once	TRBJ2-1	CASSQDLRDRGVDEQFF	TGCGCCAGCAGCCAAGATCTCCGGGACAGGGGTGTCGATGAGCAGTTCTTC
16	-	TRBV27	-	TRBJ1-5	CASSQKPGHDNQPQHF	TGTGCCAGCAGTCAAAAACCGGGACACGACAATCAGCCCCAGCATTTT
14	-	TRBV29-1	-	TRBJ1-1	CSGEGEMGYTEAFF	TGCAGCGGGGAGGGTGAGATGGGGTACACTGAAGCTTTCTTT
16	-	TRBV6-4	-	TRBJ2-3	CASSALFPEGTDTQYF	TGTGCCAGCAGTGCCCTGTTTCCGGAGGGCACAGATACGCAGTATTTT
15	TRBD1	TRBV6-5	-	TRBJ1-5	CASSSSGQGDQPQHF	TGTGCCAGCAGTTCCTCGGGACAGGGGGATCAGCCCCAGCATTTT
17	-	TRBV29-1	-	TRBJ1-1	CSVDLPSARAWNTEAFF	TGCAGCGTTGATCTCCCGTCGGCCAGGGCCTGGAACACTGAAGCTTTCTTT
15	-	TRBV28	once	TRBJ2-1	CASSFRLSSYNEQFF	TGTGCCAGCAGTTTCCGACTTTCTTCCTACAATGAGCAGTTCTTC
16	-	TRBV9	-	TRBJ2-1	CASSARGRRMTNEQFF	TGTGCCAGCAGCGCCCGGGGTAGGAGAATGACCAATGAGCAGTTCTTC
13	TRBD2	TRBV7-3	-	TRBJ2-1	CASSLNREAEQFF	TGTGCCAGCAGCTTAAACCGGGAGGCCGAGCAGTTCTTC
12	-	TRBV29-1	-	TRBJ2-1	CSVDRDYNEQFF	TGCAGCGTGGACCGGGACTACAATGAGCAGTTCTTC
15	-	TRBV10-2	-	TRBJ2-7	CASRGPLGLSDEQYF	TGCGCCAGTAGGGGACCGCTGGGACTTTCCGACGAGCAGTACTTC
14	-	TRBV18	-	TRBJ2-3	CASSRATGLNTQYF	TGTGCCAGCTCACGAGCGACAGGTTTGAATACGCAGTATTTT